The rows below give T cell receptor beta chains drawn from one sample of a study of T cells in Graves' hyperthyroidism and ophthalmopathy. In TCRdb, the multiplex PCR reads were re-called with MiXCR into one record per CDR3 protein. The repertoire has fewer than 600,000 distinct CDR3 sequences, 14% of them found once; the top ten carry 11% to 15%. Sequenced sample: blood. The receptors were sampled from a woman between 40 and 55 years old with Graves' hyperthyroidism. The CDR3 runs from the conserved cysteine through the conserved F or W. A D gene is named only where the DNA matches it firmly. The listing skips clone size in some rows; elsewhere it reads once, few, many or a size class.

.	TRBJ2-3	TRBV10-3	TRBD2	TGTGCCATCAGTGAGTCAACTAGCGGGACGGATACGCAGTATTTT	CAISESTSGTDTQYF
few	TRBJ2-7	TRBV20-1	TRBD1	TGCAGTGCTGGACAGGGGGATGGGTACGAGCAGTACTTC	CSAGQGDGYEQYF
.	TRBJ2-1	TRBV4-2	TRBD2	TGTGCCAGCAGCCAAGAGTCGATTAGCGGGTTTTCCTACAATGAGCAGTTCTTC	CASSQESISGFSYNEQFF
many	TRBJ2-2	TRBV29-1	.	TGCAGCGTTGACTATCCGAACACCGGGGAGCTGTTTTTT	CSVDYPNTGELFF
.	TRBJ1-3	TRBV18	.	TGTGCCAGCTCAACTGATACAGGGTCACAGCCTGGAAACACCATATATTTT	CASSTDTGSQPGNTIYF
many	TRBJ2-1	TRBV5-1	TRBD2	TGCGCCAGCAGCTTGGGCTCGGGAGGGCCGCATGAGCAGTTCTTC	CASSLGSGGPHEQFF
.	TRBJ2-5	TRBV11-2	TRBD2	TGTGCCAGCAGCTCCAAAGCGGGAGACGGGGAGACCCAGTACTTC	CASSSKAGDGETQYF
many	TRBJ1-2	TRBV2	TRBD1	TGTGCCAGCGGATCATCTCCGGGACAGGGCTCCACCTTC	CASGSSPGQGSTF
.	TRBJ2-1	TRBV12-3/TRBV12-4	TRBD1	TGTGCCAGCACCCCCCGGGACAGTTACAATGAGCAGTTCTTC	CASTPRDSYNEQFF
many	TRBJ1-1	TRBV20-1	.	TGCAGTGTGGAGAGGAACACTGAAGCTTTCTTT	CSVERNTEAFF
many	TRBJ2-7	TRBV28	.	TGTGCCAGCAGTTTGAGGGGTGGCTCCTACGAGCAGTACTTC	CASSLRGGSYEQYF
.	TRBJ2-1	TRBV20-1	.	TGCAGTGCTAGCGACAGGTCCTCATCGGGTGAGCAGTTCTTC	CSASDRSSSGEQFF
.	TRBJ2-3	TRBV20-1	TRBD2	TGCAGTGCGCATCGCCCGGGACTAGCGGGACACACAGATACGCAGTATTTT	CSAHRPGLAGHTDTQYF
.	TRBJ2-3	TRBV6-1	TRBD2	TGTGCCAGCAGGAACGACTTGTTGAGCGGGAGGGGAACAGATACGCAGTATTTT	CASRNDLLSGRGTDTQYF
many	TRBJ2-7	TRBV7-9	TRBD1	TGTGCCAGCAGCATGACAGGGGCACCCTACGAGCAGTACTTC	CASSMTGAPYEQYF
few	TRBJ2-5	TRBV4-1	TRBD2	TGCGCCAGCAGCCAAGAGAAGGCAAGCGGGGCTTATGGAAAAGAGACCCAGTACTTC	CASSQEKASGAYGKETQYF
.	TRBJ2-5	TRBV5-1	TRBD1	TGCGCCAGCAGTAAGGAACAGGGGAAGACCCAGTACTTC	CASSKEQGKTQYF
many	TRBJ2-2	TRBV27	.	TGTGCCAGCAGAGTAGCGAACACCGGGGAGCTGTTTTTT	CASRVANTGELFF
many	TRBJ2-1	TRBV5-1	.	TGCGCCAGCAGCTCCGGAATTGCCCTTCAATACAATGAGCAGTTCTTC	CASSSGIALQYNEQFF
many	TRBJ1-2	TRBV11-2	.	TGTGCCAGCAGCCCGGACAGATCCTTCTATGGCTACACCTTC	CASSPDRSFYGYTF
many	TRBJ2-3	TRBV4-2	TRBD2	TGTGCCAGCGCAGCGGGGACCGCTATGGATACGCAGTATTTT	CASAAGTAMDTQYF
many	TRBJ1-2	TRBV24-1	TRBD1	TGTGCCACCAGTGAGCATCCGGGACAGGGAACCTCTAACTATGGCTACACCTTC	CATSEHPGQGTSNYGYTF
.	TRBJ1-2	TRBV6-5	.	TGTGCCAGCAGTTACGGTCGGGTGGGCCCCTACACAGGCGGCTACACCTTC	CASSYGRVGPYTGGYTF
many	TRBJ2-3	TRBV3-1	TRBD2	TGTGCCAGCAGCCAACTCCCGGCTTCTAGCGGAGGGGCCACAGATACGCAGTATTTT	CASSQLPASSGGATDTQYF
many	TRBJ2-7	TRBV7-2	.	TGTGCCAGCAGCTTAGCCGGGACAAGAGATTACGAGCAGTACTTC	CASSLAGTRDYEQYF
many	TRBJ2-7	TRBV27	.	TGTGCCAGCGGCCCCCCACACGAGCAGTACTTC	CASGPPHEQYF
few	TRBJ1-4	TRBV2	TRBD1	TGTGCCAGCATGGGATCCGGGACAGGGCTTGAAAAACTGTTTTTT	CASMGSGTGLEKLFF
few	TRBJ2-7	TRBV19	TRBD1	TGTGCCAGTACCAGGGGGACAGCGGCTACCGAGCAGTACTTC	CASTRGTAATEQYF
few	TRBJ2-7	TRBV12-3/TRBV12-4	TRBD1	TGTGCCAGCAGCCTACTCATGGGACAGCCCTACGAGCAGTACTTC	CASSLLMGQPYEQYF
many	TRBJ2-1	TRBV3-1	TRBD2	TGTGCCAGCAGCCAGAAACTAGCGGGATCCAATGAGCAGTTCTTC	CASSQKLAGSNEQFF
many	TRBJ1-4	TRBV5-6	TRBD1	TGTGCCAGCAGACCGGGGACAGGTCTTTATGAAAAACTGTTTTTT	CASRPGTGLYEKLFF
.	TRBJ2-1	TRBV7-9	TRBD2	TGTGCCAGTAAAAAACTAGCGGGAGCCTACAATGAGCAGTTCTTC	CASKKLAGAYNEQFF
few	TRBJ2-5	TRBV28	.	TGTGCCAGCAGCCTCAGCCGACACCAAGAGACCCAGTACTTC	CASSLSRHQETQYF
many	TRBJ2-1	TRBV28	.	TGTGCCAGCAACAACAACCCGGGGAATTACAATGAGCAGTTCTTC	CASNNNPGNYNEQFF
many	TRBJ1-2	TRBV27	.	TGTGCCAGCAAGCCTAACCCACAGGGAGGGGGCTACACCTTC	CASKPNPQGGGYTF
few	TRBJ2-7	TRBV7-2	.	TGTGCCAGCAGCATAGACAACGAGCAGTACTTC	CASSIDNEQYF
few	TRBJ1-3	TRBV9	.	TGTGCCAGCAGCGGGGTTGGAACAGCAGGAAACACCATATATTTT	CASSGVGTAGNTIYF
.	TRBJ1-5	TRBV2	.	TGTGCCAGCAGTAACCTAGACAGCCAGCCCCAGCATTTT	CASSNLDSQPQHF
.	TRBJ2-2	TRBV5-1	TRBD2	TGCGCCAGCAGCCCCGTAGCGGGCGCCCGCGGGGAGCTGTTTTTT	CASSPVAGARGELFF
many	TRBJ2-3	TRBV7-6	.	TGTGCCAGCAGCCCAGAAACGGGACCCCGCACAGATACGCAGTATTTT	CASSPETGPRTDTQYF
many	TRBJ1-1	TRBV27	.	TGTGCCAGCAGTCCTAGGGGGGGCGTCGTCACTGAAGCTTTCTTT	CASSPRGGVVTEAFF
.	TRBJ1-1	TRBV4-1	.	TGCGCCAGCAGCAAGGAAGATAATTTGGGTGAAGCTTTCTTT	CASSKEDNLGEAFF
many	TRBJ1-1	TRBV20-1	TRBD1	TGCAGTGCTAGTCCGGGACAGGGAAGGACTGAAGCTTTCTTT	CSASPGQGRTEAFF
few	TRBJ2-3	TRBV7-2	TRBD1	TGTGCCAGCAGCTTAGTCAGGGGGCCAGATACGCAGTATTTT	CASSLVRGPDTQYF
many	TRBJ2-7	TRBV3-1	.	TGTGCCAGCAGCCATATAGGGACTGAAGCCTACGAGCAGTACTTC	CASSHIGTEAYEQYF
many	TRBJ2-1	TRBV6-6	TRBD2	TGTGCCAGCAGTTACTCGGGACTAGCGGGAGACAAGGATGAGCAGTTCTTC	CASSYSGLAGDKDEQFF
.	TRBJ1-1	TRBV12-3/TRBV12-4	.	TGTGCCAGCAGAGAGGGTCTATCTGAAGCTTTCTTT	CASREGLSEAFF
few	TRBJ2-5	TRBV19	.	TGTGCCAGTAGCAACAGGGGAGGCGAGACCCAGTACTTC	CASSNRGGETQYF
many	TRBJ2-7	TRBV2	TRBD1	TGTGCCAGCAGGAAGGACAGGTTAACCTACGAGCAGTACTTC	CASRKDRLTYEQYF
few	TRBJ2-3	TRBV20-1	.	TGCAGTGCTAGGTTTCTCAAAAGCACAGATACGCAGTATTTT	CSARFLKSTDTQYF
.	TRBJ2-7	TRBV2	TRBD2	TGTGCCAGCAGTGAAGGGACTAGCGGGAGGGCCTACGAGCAGTACTTC	CASSEGTSGRAYEQYF
.	TRBJ2-7	TRBV20-1	.	TGCAGTGCCACGGCCCCCACCTACGAGCAGTACTTC	CSATAPTYEQYF
many	TRBJ2-7	TRBV2	.	TGTGCCAGCAGTGAACTGACGGGAACCTACGAGCAGTACTTC	CASSELTGTYEQYF
many	TRBJ2-3	TRBV27	.	TGTGCCAGCAGAAGGGACCCCCCTGAATATGGCTCAGATACGCAGTATTTT	CASRRDPPEYGSDTQYF
few	TRBJ1-4	TRBV4-2	.	TGTGCCAGCAGCCAAGAGAAGCGAGACAGAAGAAATGAAAAACTGTTTTTT	CASSQEKRDRRNEKLFF
many	TRBJ2-1	TRBV7-9	TRBD2	TGTGCCAGCAGCTTAGTTATAGCGGGAGAGAATGAGCAGTTCTTC	CASSLVIAGENEQFF
many	TRBJ2-3	TRBV7-9	TRBD2	TGTGCCAGCACTCTAGCGGGAGGGGAAGATACGCAGTATTTT	CASTLAGGEDTQYF
few	TRBJ2-2	TRBV5-1	TRBD2	TGCGCCAGCAGCCTACTAGCGGGAGATTACACCGGGGAGCTGTTTTTT	CASSLLAGDYTGELFF
many	TRBJ2-1	TRBV3-1	TRBD2	TGTGCCAGCAGCCAAGGGGCGGGACTAGCTGGTCGCGAGCAGTTCTTC	CASSQGAGLAGREQFF
few	TRBJ2-7	TRBV27	.	TGTGCCAGCAGTCTTCCCTACGAGCAGTACTTC	CASSLPYEQYF